Listed below are T cell receptor beta chains from one sample, sequenced in a study of T-cell reconstitution after alpha-beta-depleted transplantation in children. MiXCR was run by TCRdb on the PCR reads, yielding one entry per CDR3 protein. The table has 25,000 or so distinct CDR3 sequences, 15% to 20% seen once; the top ten hold 35%. This sample comprised PBMCs, mostly from graft donor cells, obtained 60 days after TCRalphabeta/CD19-depleted stem cell transplant. These receptors originate from a male patient between 2 and 10 years old who had a stem cell transplant for acute lymphoblastic leukemia, so the T cells may come from the graft donor. The conserved cysteine and the conserved F or W are not part of the CDR3 here.

v_call: TRBV5-1
j_call: TRBJ2-5
cdr3_aa: ASSEGQNQETQY

v_call: TRBV4-2
j_call: TRBJ2-1
cdr3_aa: ASSYSAGEQF

v_call: TRBV7-9
j_call: TRBJ1-2
cdr3_aa: ASSFAGEEGKGYT

v_call: TRBV28
j_call: TRBJ1-5
cdr3_aa: AGSTVGNQPQH

v_call: TRBV5-1
j_call: TRBJ1-1
cdr3_aa: ASSSGTGGVFVTEAF

v_call: TRBV19
j_call: TRBJ1-5
cdr3_aa: ASSMERKSGTVGYSNQPQH

v_call: TRBV20-1
j_call: TRBJ2-7
cdr3_aa: SATSPSGKYEQY

v_call: TRBV12-5
j_call: TRBJ2-3
cdr3_aa: ASGLVLEDTQY

v_call: TRBV24-1
j_call: TRBJ2-7
cdr3_aa: ATSSSTGEQY

v_call: TRBV6-5
j_call: TRBJ2-7
cdr3_aa: ASSWGRRGKMEMDEQY

v_call: TRBV7-2
j_call: TRBJ2-7
cdr3_aa: ASSAESGASIGQY

v_call: TRBV29-1
j_call: TRBJ2-3
cdr3_aa: SVIKGKGTDTQY

v_call: TRBV10-3
j_call: TRBJ2-3
cdr3_aa: AISAGSTDTQY

v_call: TRBV19
j_call: TRBJ2-2
cdr3_aa: ASSKVASGGELF

v_call: TRBV12-3/TRBV12-4
j_call: TRBJ2-5
cdr3_aa: ASSFFMLAGTRAQETQY

v_call: TRBV5-6
j_call: TRBJ2-6
cdr3_aa: ASSLRGRGANVLT

v_call: TRBV3-1
j_call: TRBJ2-7
cdr3_aa: ASSSSTYEQY

v_call: TRBV24-1
j_call: TRBJ2-3
cdr3_aa: ATGLGDRTDTQY

v_call: TRBV28
j_call: TRBJ2-3
cdr3_aa: ATSGAIWAASTDTQY

v_call: TRBV6-2/TRBV6-3
j_call: TRBJ2-4
cdr3_aa: ASALIAKNIQY

v_call: TRBV28
j_call: TRBJ1-5
cdr3_aa: ASSFPGAANQPQH

v_call: TRBV5-1
j_call: TRBJ2-7
cdr3_aa: ASSLDTTLYEQY

v_call: TRBV21-1
j_call: TRBJ2-1
cdr3_aa: ASSKLLAGIPF

v_call: TRBV5-4
j_call: TRBJ1-4
cdr3_aa: ASSLGGFNEKLF

v_call: TRBV3-1
j_call: TRBJ2-1
cdr3_aa: ASSPGDTYNEQF

v_call: TRBV15
j_call: TRBJ1-1
cdr3_aa: ATSRDYWRQGETEAF

v_call: TRBV28
j_call: TRBJ1-3
cdr3_aa: ASTMNQGYTIY

v_call: TRBV20-1
j_call: TRBJ2-1
cdr3_aa: SVENTNLNEQF